This entry describes one TCR beta chain. The antigen is unknown. The data were taken from a study of post-analysis software for immune sequencing data. Background on the study: Courses of disease covered relapsing-remitting, secondary progressive and progressive-relapsing multiple sclerosis. General study points: The five TRBV segments detected at higher frequency in patients than in controls included TRBV5-6, TRBV5-1 and TRBV20-1. Compared against controls, patients with multiple sclerosis displayed significantly lower normalized Chao1 diversity. Analysis by F measure revealed that same-batch samples clustered strongly together.

The CDR3 extends over 15 amino acids. The V gene's germline CDR1 is MNHNS and CDR2 SASEGT. The V end lost 2 bases, the J end lost 4 bases, and 15 bases lay between the germline ends. Unique molecular identifiers were present in the TCR beta cDNA libraries. When about 1 to 11 million T cells were used, they gave hundreds of thousands of cDNA molecules. TCRdb reanalysed the PCR reads using MiXCR and keeps one entry per CDR3 protein. The table includes about 430,000 distinct CDR3 sequences, about 39% detected once. The source is a girl aged 2-10 years with multiple sclerosis. Source material: blood. V and J are TRBV6-1 and TRBJ2-7; possible D gene TRBD1, 5 bases. The CDR3 nucleotides read TGTGCCAGCAGTGAAAGTCCCGGACAACTGTACGAGCAGTACTTC. Translated: CASSESPGQLYEQYF.